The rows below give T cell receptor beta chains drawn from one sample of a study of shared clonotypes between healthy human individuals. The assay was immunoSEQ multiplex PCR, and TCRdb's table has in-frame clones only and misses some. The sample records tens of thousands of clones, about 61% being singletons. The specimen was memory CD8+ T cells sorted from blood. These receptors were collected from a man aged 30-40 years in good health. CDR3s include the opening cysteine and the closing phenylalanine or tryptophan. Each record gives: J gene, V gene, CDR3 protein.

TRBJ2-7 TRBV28 CASTQGSYEQYF
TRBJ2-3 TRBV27 CASSPISGSGDTQYF
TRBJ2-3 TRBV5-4 CASSSPGQISTDTQYF
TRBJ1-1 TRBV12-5 CASGLQGANTEAFF
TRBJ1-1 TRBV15 CATSRGGTGNTEAFF
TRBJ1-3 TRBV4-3 CASSPYLQDSGNTIYF
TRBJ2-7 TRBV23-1 CASSQTETYEQYF
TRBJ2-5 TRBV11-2 CASSLTLAEAQETQYF
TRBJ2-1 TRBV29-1 CSVRTGAQTIGQFF
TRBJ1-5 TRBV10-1 CASSAPGEPQHF
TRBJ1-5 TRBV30 CAWSVGTYGDQPQHF
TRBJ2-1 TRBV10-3 CAISSLTSGSDEQFF
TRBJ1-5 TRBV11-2 CASSLVASRDPNQPQHF
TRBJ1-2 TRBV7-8 CASSLVPKGSYGYTF
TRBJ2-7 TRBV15 CATSDLGGSSYEQYF
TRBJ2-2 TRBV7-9 CASSSTGAGELFF
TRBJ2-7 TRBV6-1 CASVEFYEQYF
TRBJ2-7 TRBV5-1 CASRVGGTFSYEQYF
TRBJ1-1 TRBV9 CASSPPGGRWNTEAFF
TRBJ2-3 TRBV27 CASSLGPDTQYF
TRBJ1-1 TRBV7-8 CASSLAAWDPVILNTEAFF
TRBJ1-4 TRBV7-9 CASSRVGTANEKLFF
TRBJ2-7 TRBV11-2 CASSLGTSGQTEYF
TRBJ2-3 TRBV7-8 CASSLGTGGEVLIDTQYF
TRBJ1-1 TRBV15 CATSTGTRTEAFF
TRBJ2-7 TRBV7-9 CASSLGLAEYEQYF
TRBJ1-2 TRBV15 CATSRDMAGYTF
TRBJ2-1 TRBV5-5 CASSLLTSGLYNEQFF
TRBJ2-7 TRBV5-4 CASSLGGEQYF
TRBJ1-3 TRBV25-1 CASSGGQNTIYF
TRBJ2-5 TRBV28 CASGEQGRETQYF
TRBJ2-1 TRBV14 CASSQVRSASSYNEQFF
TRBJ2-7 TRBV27 CASSNGQGRYEQYF
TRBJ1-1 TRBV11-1 CASSLGDRGPRNTEAFF
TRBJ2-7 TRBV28 CASTGGSIYEQYF
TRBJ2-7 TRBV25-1 CASSASGGIYEQYF
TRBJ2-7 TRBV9 CASSVNGGGIYEQYF
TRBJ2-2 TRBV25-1 CASSSGTGRTGELFF
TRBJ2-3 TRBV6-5 CASSYSREGSTDTQYF
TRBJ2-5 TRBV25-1 CASTPPRVRNQETQYF
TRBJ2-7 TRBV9 CASSGGLAGPSYEQYF
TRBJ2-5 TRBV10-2 CASSVAEYQETQYF
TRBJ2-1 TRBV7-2 CASSQEGGSSYNEQFF
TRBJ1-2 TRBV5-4 CASSLGPAPNYGYTF
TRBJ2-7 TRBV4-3 CASSYTQGRGYEQYF
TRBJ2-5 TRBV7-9 CASSFVGLGAGETQYF
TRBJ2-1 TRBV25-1 CASSDGPGLRTYNEQFF
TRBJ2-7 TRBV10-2 CASSDPRDRDPYEQYF
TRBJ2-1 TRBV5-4 CASSLLQNSYNEQFF
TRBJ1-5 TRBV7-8 CASSTRQGGNQPQHF
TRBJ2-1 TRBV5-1 CASSLGTTGNEQFF